This is a list of T cell receptor beta chains from one sample in a study of shared clonotypes between healthy human individuals. TCRdb's copy holds only in-frame clones and misses some; the assay was immunoSEQ multiplex PCR. The sample holds around 2.1 million clones, almost 96% seen once. The specimen was naive CD4+ T cells sorted from blood. The receptors stem from a man aged 18 to 30 in good health. CDR3s leave out the opening cysteine and the closing phenylalanine or tryptophan. The D gene is left open where the match is weak.

j_gene	v_gene	d_gene	CDR3aa
TRBJ1-4	TRBV10-3	-	AISEWGANEKLF
TRBJ2-3	TRBV7-9	TRBD2	ASSLGASGRDTDTQY
TRBJ1-6	TRBV7-2	-	ASTYVGQTNSPLH
TRBJ2-7	TRBV6-1	-	ASSVQESSYEQY
TRBJ2-1	TRBV5-1	-	ASRTNRVLADPDNYNEQF
TRBJ2-1	TRBV5-5	TRBD1	ASSLGDSFYNEQF
TRBJ2-2	TRBV15	-	ATSIIGGELF
TRBJ1-6	TRBV5-4	-	ASSSDSPNSPLH
TRBJ2-7	TRBV11-2	-	ASSLAGYEQY
TRBJ1-3	TRBV11-2	TRBD1	ASRSTEGTVSGNTIY
TRBJ1-6	TRBV5-1	TRBD1	ASSGTGVGSPLH
TRBJ1-2	TRBV2	-	ASSETREDGYT
TRBJ1-1	TRBV6-6	-	ASSSVRATNTEAF
TRBJ2-3	TRBV9	-	ASSLPGSARGLDTQY
TRBJ1-1	TRBV28	-	ASSNGQLGNTEAF
TRBJ2-2	TRBV6-6	-	ASSPGDTDTGELF
TRBJ2-1	TRBV4-1	-	ASSPLTRSYNEQF
TRBJ1-2	TRBV4-1	TRBD1	ASSLSWGTGDYGYT
TRBJ1-4	TRBV7-9	-	ASSSRALGKLF
TRBJ2-5	TRBV5-6	TRBD1	ASSPLRGPETQY
TRBJ2-1	TRBV7-9	-	ASSLFLTDHNEQF
TRBJ2-2	TRBV2	-	ASSELGGTGELF